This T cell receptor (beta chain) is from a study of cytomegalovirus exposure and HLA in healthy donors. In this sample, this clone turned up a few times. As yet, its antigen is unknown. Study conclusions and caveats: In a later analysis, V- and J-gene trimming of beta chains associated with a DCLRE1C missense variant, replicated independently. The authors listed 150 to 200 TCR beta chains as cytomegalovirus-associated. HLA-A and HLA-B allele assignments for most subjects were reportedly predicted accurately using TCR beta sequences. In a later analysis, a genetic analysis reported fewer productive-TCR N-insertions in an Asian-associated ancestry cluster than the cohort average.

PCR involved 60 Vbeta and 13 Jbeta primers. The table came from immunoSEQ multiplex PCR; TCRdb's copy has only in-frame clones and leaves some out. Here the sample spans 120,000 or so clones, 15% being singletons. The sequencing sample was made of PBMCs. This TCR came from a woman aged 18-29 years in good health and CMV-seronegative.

CDR3 DNA: TGCAGCGTTCACGGACAGGGATTGACTGAAGCTTTCTTT. Protein product: CSVHGQGLTEAFF. The V and J genes are TRBV29-1 and TRBJ1-1; 8 nucleotides align to TRBD1. Trimming cost V 5 bases and J 5 bases; bases outside gene matches: 7. Looked up from germline, CDR1 is SQVTM and CDR2 is ANQGSEA. The CDR3 runs 13 residues.